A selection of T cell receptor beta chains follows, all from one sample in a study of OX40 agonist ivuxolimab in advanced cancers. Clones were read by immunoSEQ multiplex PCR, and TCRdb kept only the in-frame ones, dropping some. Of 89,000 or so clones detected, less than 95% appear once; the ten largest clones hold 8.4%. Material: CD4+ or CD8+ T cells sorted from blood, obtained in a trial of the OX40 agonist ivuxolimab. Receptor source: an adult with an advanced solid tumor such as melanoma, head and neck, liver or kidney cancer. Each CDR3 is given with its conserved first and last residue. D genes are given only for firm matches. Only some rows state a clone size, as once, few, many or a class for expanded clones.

CASSVGSGGGNTQYF	TGTGCCAGCAGCGTAGGTAGCGGGGGGGGTAATACGCAGTATTTT	TRBD2	TRBJ2-3	once	TRBV9
CASSQVVSGGEWFYNEQFF	TGCGCCAGCAGCCAAGTGGTTAGCGGGGGGGAATGGTTCTACAATGAGCAGTTCTTC	TRBD2	TRBJ2-1	NA	TRBV4-3
CASSLGLGQPQHF	TGTGCCAGCAGCTTGGGTTTGGGGCAGCCCCAGCATTTT	NA	TRBJ1-5	NA	TRBV5-8
CASSSGEGKDTQYF	TGTGCCAGCAGCTCCGGGGAGGGGAAGGATACGCAGTATTTT	TRBD2	TRBJ2-3	NA	TRBV5-4
CASGLEVAAGTLTGELFF	TGTGCTAGTGGTTTGGAGGTGGCGGCGGGAACGCTCACCGGGGAGCTGTTTTTT	NA	TRBJ2-2	NA	TRBV12-5
CALYSGANEQFF	TGTGCCTTATACTCTGGCGCCAATGAGCAGTTCTTC	NA	TRBJ2-1	NA	TRBV30
CASSQENGGGYGYTF	TGTGCCAGCAGCCAAGAAAATGGGGGTGGTTATGGCTACACCTTC	NA	TRBJ1-2	NA	TRBV4-2
CASSVVGSDTIYF	TGTGCCAGCAGCGTAGTAGGGAGTGACACCATATATTTT	NA	TRBJ1-3	NA	TRBV9
CASSLGTGGRETQYF	TGTGCCAGCAGCTTAGGGACAGGGGGCCGGGAGACCCAGTACTTC	TRBD1	TRBJ2-5	NA	TRBV13
CASSYDRVGYGYTF	TGTGCCAGCAGTTATGACAGGGTAGGGTATGGCTACACCTTC	TRBD1	TRBJ1-2	NA	TRBV6-9
CASSPTISMEQFF	TGTGCCAGCAGTCCCACCATTTCGATGGAGCAGTTCTTC	NA	TRBJ2-1	NA	TRBV28
CAWSEYWGYTF	TGTGCCTGGAGTGAATATTGGGGCTACACCTTC	NA	TRBJ1-2	NA	TRBV30
CASSQVGPGLTDTQYF	TGCGCCAGCAGCCAAGTGGGGCCGGGACTCACAGATACGCAGTATTTT	NA	TRBJ2-3	NA	TRBV4-3
CSVEGLNTEAFF	TGCAGCGTTGAAGGGCTGAACACTGAAGCTTTCTTT	NA	TRBJ1-1	NA	TRBV29-1
CASSFGQRAYEQYF	TGTGCCAGCAGCTTCGGACAGCGAGCCTACGAGCAGTACTTC	NA	TRBJ2-7	NA	TRBV11-2
CAISDGGRHTEAFF	TGTGCCATCAGTGACGGGGGGCGTCACACTGAAGCTTTCTTT	NA	TRBJ1-1	NA	TRBV10-3
CASSLWGYNQPQHF	TGTGCCAGCAGTTTATGGGGGTACAATCAGCCCCAGCATTTT	NA	TRBJ1-5	NA	TRBV28
CAWNQPGAYGYTF	TGTGCCTGGAACCAGCCGGGGGCCTATGGCTACACCTTC	NA	TRBJ1-2	NA	TRBV30
CSVALGPFEAFF	TGCAGCGTTGCACTCGGGCCCTTTGAAGCTTTCTTT	NA	TRBJ1-1	NA	TRBV29-1
CAWSVQTVWDTEAFF	TGTGCCTGGAGTGTACAGACTGTTTGGGACACTGAAGCTTTCTTT	NA	TRBJ1-1	NA	TRBV30
CASSLLAEQYF	TGTGCCAGCAGTCTACTCGCCGAGCAGTACTTC	NA	TRBJ2-7	NA	TRBV2
CAWSAVTYNEQFF	TGTGCCTGGAGTGCGGTTACCTACAATGAGCAGTTCTTC	NA	TRBJ2-1	once	TRBV30
CASSLAGGSNQPQHF	TGTGCCAGCAGCTTGGCCGGGGGTAGCAATCAGCCCCAGCATTTT	NA	TRBJ1-5	NA	TRBV5-6
CASSWPVTSRPYEQYF	TGTGCCAGCAGCTGGCCCGTCACAAGCCGTCCGTACGAGCAGTACTTC	NA	TRBJ2-7	NA	TRBV28
CASSESADTQYF	TGCGCCAGCAGTGAGTCGGCAGATACGCAGTATTTT	NA	TRBJ2-3	NA	TRBV10-2
CASSGESVSTDTQYF	TGTGCCAGCAGCGGAGAGAGCGTCAGCACAGATACGCAGTATTTT	NA	TRBJ2-3	NA	TRBV9
CASSSRMTGLQNTEAFF	TGTGCCAGCAGTTCCAGGATGACAGGGCTCCAGAACACTGAAGCTTTCTTT	TRBD1	TRBJ1-1	NA	TRBV28
CASLPGGLGQPQHF	TGTGCCAGCCTCCCCGGGGGGCTGGGTCAGCCCCAGCATTTT	NA	TRBJ1-5	NA	TRBV28
CASSLVAGAYGYTF	TGTGCCAGCAGCTTAGTGGCAGGGGCCTATGGCTACACCTTC	NA	TRBJ1-2	NA	TRBV7-9
CASSRKKSYGYTF	TGTGCCAGCAGTCGGAAGAAGAGCTATGGCTACACCTTC	NA	TRBJ1-2	NA	TRBV6-8
CASSLGGEDNEKLFF	TGTGCCAGCAGCCTGGGTGGCGAAGACAATGAAAAACTGTTTTTT	NA	TRBJ1-4	NA	TRBV14
CASSFLGDTTEAFF	TGTGCCAGCAGCTTCCTGGGGGACACCACTGAAGCTTTCTTT	NA	TRBJ1-1	NA	TRBV7-9
CASTPAYVDRWNTEAFF	TGTGCCAGCACTCCGGCCTACGTAGACAGATGGAACACTGAAGCTTTCTTT	NA	TRBJ1-1	NA	TRBV27
CASSWRGNEQFF	TGTGCCAGCAGCTGGAGGGGCAATGAGCAGTTCTTC	NA	TRBJ2-1	NA	TRBV9
CAWSLWEQGTDTQYF	TGTGCCTGGAGTCTGTGGGAGCAAGGCACAGATACGCAGTATTTT	NA	TRBJ2-3	NA	TRBV30
CASSFGGGTGELFF	TGTGCCAGCAGTTTCGGGGGAGGTACCGGGGAGCTGTTTTTT	NA	TRBJ2-2	NA	TRBV27
CASSPWALAGVAEQFF	TGCGCCAGCAGCCCATGGGCACTAGCGGGAGTGGCTGAGCAGTTCTTC	TRBD2	TRBJ2-1	NA	TRBV4-3
CASSADADTQYF	TGTGCCAGCAGCGCCGATGCAGATACGCAGTATTTT	NA	TRBJ2-3	NA	TRBV9
CASSLGGQVNQPQHF	TGTGCCAGCAGCTTAGGTGGACAGGTCAATCAGCCCCAGCATTTT	TRBD1	TRBJ1-5	NA	TRBV13
CATSRDSWGSVQPQHF	TGTGCCACCAGCAGAGATAGTTGGGGATCAGTTCAGCCCCAGCATTTT	NA	TRBJ1-5	once	TRBV15
CASRTTGDLREKLFF	TGTGCCAGCAGAACCACAGGGGATCTACGTGAAAAACTGTTTTTT	TRBD1	TRBJ1-4	NA	TRBV2
CASAATPSNEQFF	TGTGCCAGCGCAGCCACTCCGAGCAATGAGCAGTTCTTC	NA	TRBJ2-1	few	TRBV6-5
CATSRDFPGQSTEAFF	TGTGCCACCAGCAGAGATTTCCCGGGACAGAGCACTGAAGCTTTCTTT	TRBD1	TRBJ1-1	NA	TRBV15
CASSEGGRGYSNQPQHF	TGTGCCAGCAGTGAAGGGGGGCGGGGGTATAGCAATCAGCCCCAGCATTTT	NA	TRBJ1-5	NA	TRBV2
CASSQEIQANTEAFF	TGTGCCAGCAGCCAAGAGATTCAGGCGAACACTGAAGCTTTCTTT	NA	TRBJ1-1	NA	TRBV4-2
CASSFRQGMGKNIQYF	TGTGCCAGCAGTTTCCGACAGGGGATGGGCAAAAACATTCAGTACTTC	TRBD1	TRBJ2-4	NA	TRBV28
CASSPNQRGVTDTQYF	TGTGCCAGCAGCCCCAATCAGCGGGGGGTAACAGATACGCAGTATTTT	TRBD2	TRBJ2-3	NA	TRBV9